Listed below are T cell receptor beta chains from one sample, sequenced in a study of identical twins. TCRdb fed the 5' RACE reads into MiXCR, producing one record per CDR3 protein. The table records about 570,000 distinct CDR3 sequences, 9.6% of them present only once. The same specimen was also included in a second study, on yellow fever vaccine responses in identical twins.

The sample comprised PBMCs. The receptors shown here come from a young woman in good health. Each CDR3 is given with its conserved first and last residue. A D gene is named only where the DNA matches it firmly. Rows give clone size only sometimes, using once, few, many, or a class for an expanded clone.

d_call | j_call | v_call | clone_size | cdr3_nt | cdr3_aa
TRBD1 | TRBJ2-2 | TRBV12-3/TRBV12-4 | - | TGTGCCAGCAGGGTAGACAGGGCTACCGGGGAGCTGTTTTTT | CASRVDRATGELFF
TRBD1 | TRBJ2-7 | TRBV5-1 | - | TGCGCCAGCAGCGAGGGGGCTCCCTACGAGCAGTACTTC | CASSEGAPYEQYF
TRBD1 | TRBJ2-1 | TRBV5-6 | few | TGTGCCAGCACAACAGGGGCGGGCTCCTACAATGAGCAGTTCTTC | CASTTGAGSYNEQFF
- | TRBJ2-7 | TRBV7-9 | - | TGTGCCAGCATGGGGGTAAACTACGAGCAGTACTTC | CASMGVNYEQYF
TRBD2 | TRBJ2-3 | TRBV20-1 | few | TGCAGTGCTTCCTCGGGAGGACTAGCGGGAGGCCTGAGCACAGATACGCAGTATTTT | CSASSGGLAGGLSTDTQYF
- | TRBJ2-3 | TRBV7-6 | many | TGTGCCAGCAGCCAACAGGGAGGGTCAGATACGCAGTATTTT | CASSQQGGSDTQYF
TRBD2 | TRBJ2-1 | TRBV28 | - | TGTGCCAGCAGCTTGACTAGCGGGAGGCTCTACAATGAGCAGTTCTTC | CASSLTSGRLYNEQFF
- | TRBJ2-3 | TRBV7-2 | many | TGTGCCAGCAGCTTACTGGGGCCGAGCACAGATACGCAGTATTTT | CASSLLGPSTDTQYF
- | TRBJ2-7 | TRBV20-1 | - | TGCAGTGCTAGATCGAGGGACTTGAACTCCTACGAGCAGTACTTC | CSARSRDLNSYEQYF
- | TRBJ2-1 | TRBV12-3/TRBV12-4 | few | TGTGCCAGCAGTTTCGGCTGGGAGCAGTTCTTC | CASSFGWEQFF
- | TRBJ2-7 | TRBV5-5 | many | TGTGCCAGCACCTTCGGGACCCTGGGACTCGAGCAGTACTTC | CASTFGTLGLEQYF
- | TRBJ2-3 | TRBV6-1 | many | TGTGCCAGCACGCGGCACAGGGAGGGAAGGCAGTATTTT | CASTRHREGRQYF
- | TRBJ2-3 | TRBV7-9 | - | TGTGCCAGCAGCCCAAGCAATCTCGGAGATACGCAGTATTTT | CASSPSNLGDTQYF
- | TRBJ1-5 | TRBV12-3/TRBV12-4 | many | TGTGCCAGCAGTTTTTCCACGACTAGCAATCAGCCCCAGCATTTT | CASSFSTTSNQPQHF
- | TRBJ2-7 | TRBV11-2 | - | TGTACCAGCAGCTTAGTAATAGGGGGGACCTACGAGCAGTACTTC | CTSSLVIGGTYEQYF
TRBD2 | TRBJ2-2 | TRBV12-3/TRBV12-4 | many | TGTGCCAGCAGATCTGGACTAGGAGACACCGGGGAGCTGTTTTTT | CASRSGLGDTGELFF
TRBD2 | TRBJ2-5 | TRBV4-3 | many | TGCGCCAGCAGCCAAGATCGGACCATAGCGGGAGTCCTGACCCAGTACTTC | CASSQDRTIAGVLTQYF
- | TRBJ1-5 | TRBV29-1 | many | TGCAGCGCAACTACAGAAGCCGAAGTTAATCAGCCCCAGCATTTT | CSATTEAEVNQPQHF
TRBD1 | TRBJ1-3 | TRBV5-1 | many | TGCGCCAGCAGCTACGACAGGGACAGCTCTGGAAACACCATATATTTT | CASSYDRDSSGNTIYF
TRBD1 | TRBJ2-1 | TRBV20-1 | few | TGCAGTGCTAGAGCCGAGAGGGGACAGGGTCTCAATGAGCAGTTCTTC | CSARAERGQGLNEQFF
- | TRBJ2-4 | TRBV2 | few | TGTGCCAGCAGTGAGGGGTGGGAGGCCAAAAACATTCAGTACTTC | CASSEGWEAKNIQYF
- | TRBJ1-5 | TRBV27 | few | TGTGCCAGCAGTTTATCCTATGCTGTAGCCGAGCAGCCCCAGCATTTT | CASSLSYAVAEQPQHF
TRBD1 | TRBJ1-1 | TRBV2 | - | TGTGCCAGCAGGAAAACAGGGGCGAACACTGAAGCTTTCTTT | CASRKTGANTEAFF
- | TRBJ2-7 | TRBV4-1 | - | TGCGCCAGCAGCCAAGATAACGGGCAGCCTAGGCTTTACGAGCAGTACTTC | CASSQDNGQPRLYEQYF
- | TRBJ2-7 | TRBV24-1 | few | TGTGCCACCAGTGATCCTAGACTAGGACCTTACGAGCAGTACTTC | CATSDPRLGPYEQYF
- | TRBJ2-1 | TRBV4-2 | many | TGTGCCAGCAGCCACCTGGGTGGCCGACACTACAATGAGCAGTTCTTC | CASSHLGGRHYNEQFF